The 32 T cell receptor beta chains reported below all come from one sample, sequenced in a study of cytomegalovirus exposure and HLA in healthy donors. Data came from immunoSEQ multiplex PCR; TCRdb stores just in-frame clones and leaves some out. The profile shows some 80,000 clones, about 96% of them singletons. The sequenced material came from PBMCs. The receptors here all came from a woman between 18 and 29 years old in good health and CMV-seronegative.

This chain links TRBV28 with TRBJ1-2; maybe TRBD1 (5 bases). The V end lost 6 bases, the J end lost 0 bases, and 14 bases lay between the germline ends. The CDR3 has 15 amino acids. Germline values: CDR1 MDHEN, CDR2 SYDVKM. CDR3 sequence: CASRITGTANYGYTF. In DNA form, the CDR3 reads TGTGCCAGCAGAATAACAGGAACTGCTAACTATGGCTACACCTTC.

V usage is TRBV9 and J usage is TRBJ2-1; D may be TRBD2 (6 bases). V lost 4 bases and J lost 8, with 22 bases in between. The CDR3 is 16 amino acids. Per the germline V gene, CDR1 is SGDLS and CDR2 is YYNGEE. CDR3 in amino acids: CASSLETSFGMDEQFF. The CDR3 DNA sequence: TGTGCCAGCAGCCTAGAAACTAGCTTCGGTATGGATGAGCAGTTCTTC.

The rearrangement joins TRBV5-5 to TRBJ1-4; 7 bases match TRBD1. In germline, CDR1 is SGHKS, CDR2 YYEKEE (reference sequence). V trimming: 0 bases; J trimming: 5 bases; junction bases outside the gene matches: 4. This CDR3 has 15 amino acids. The CDR3 DNA sequence: TGTGCCAGCAGCTTGGCCGGGACAGAGAATGAAAAACTGTTTTTT. Its translation is CASSLAGTENEKLFF.

The J gene is TRBJ2-5, the V gene TRBV30, with TRBD2 matching 10 bases. There are 15 residues in the CDR3. Trimming took 1 base from V and 2 from J; bases not matched to a gene: 4. Looked up from germline, CDR1 is GTSNPN and CDR2 is SVGIG (reference sequence). CDR3 sequence reads: CAWSATGLAQETQYF. DNA of the CDR3: TGTGCCTGGAGTGCTACGGGACTAGCGCAAGAGACCCAGTACTTC.

V gene TRBV7-2 combines with J gene TRBJ2-5; 9 bases map to TRBD2. V dropped 4 bases and J dropped 1; count of bases not matched to a gene: 1. The germline V gene has CDR1 SGHTA and CDR2 FQGNSA. The CDR3 sequence is 14 residues long. CDR3 amino acids: CASSSGLAQETQYF. DNA for the CDR3: TGTGCCAGCAGCTCGGGACTAGCCCAAGAGACCCAGTACTTC.

This clone showed up just once. The chain is built from TRBV7-9 and TRBJ1-1; TRBD1 might be the D (6 bases). The CDR3 extends over 14 amino acids. Trimming cost V 1 base and J 6 bases, with 12 bases left between them. Per the germline V gene, CDR1 is SEHNR and CDR2 is FQNEAQ (reference sequence). In DNA, the CDR3 is TGTGCCAGCAGCTTAGACAGGGAAAGCCCTGAAGCTTTCTTT. Its protein is CASSLDRESPEAFF.

The chain has TRBV6-5 and TRBJ2-1, with 9 bases identical to TRBD2. The trim removed 2 bases at V and 7 bases at J, leaving 9 bases unmatched. The germline V gene has CDR1 MNHEY and CDR2 SVGAGI. The CDR3 runs to 16 residues. CDR3 amino acids: CASSYPLAGIGNEQFF. Written as DNA, the CDR3 is TGTGCCAGCAGTTACCCCCTAGCGGGGATAGGGAATGAGCAGTTCTTC.

The V gene is TRBV9, the J gene TRBJ2-1; no clear D gene. The CDR3 is 17 amino acids. The germline gives CDR1 SGDLS, CDR2 YYNGEE. Trimming took 0 bases from V and 0 from J, leaving 13 bases between them. The CDR3 loop reads CASSVVPLPSSYNEQFF. The CDR3 DNA reads as TGTGCCAGCAGCGTAGTGCCTCTCCCTAGCTCCTACAATGAGCAGTTCTTC.

This chain connects TRBV29-1 to TRBJ2-7; 13 bases align to TRBD2. Germline V gene lookup returns CDR1 SQVTM and CDR2 ANQGSEA. The CDR3 consists of 18 residues. With 4 bases clipped from V and 6 bases from J, the junction kept 18 bases outside the gene matches. This chain's CDR3 is CSVAGPGTSGTLEGEQYF. CDR3 bases: TGCAGCGTTGCCGGACCCGGGACTAGCGGGACCCTGGAGGGCGAGCAGTACTTC.

The gene calls are TRBV19 and TRBJ2-7; the D gene is possibly TRBD2 (6 bases). V was trimmed by 3 bases and J by 6 bases, leaving 18 bases between them. Per the germline V gene, CDR1 is LNHDA and CDR2 is SQIVND (reference sequence). This CDR3 has 15 residues. CDR3 amino acids: CASSISSTSLPEQYF. The CDR3 DNA sequence: TGTGCCAGTAGTATCTCGTCGACTAGTCTCCCCGAGCAGTACTTC.

V is TRBV7-9 and J is TRBJ2-1, with 10 bases that match TRBD1. The junction had 8 bases not matched to a gene; V was cut back by 6 bases and J by 6 bases. The CDR3 runs 15 residues. CDR1 and CDR2 (germline): SEHNR, FQNEAQ (reference sequence). Written as DNA, the CDR3 is TGTGCCAGCAGATCCGGGACAGGGGAGTCCAATGAGCAGTTCTTC. Residues: CASRSGTGESNEQFF.

V usage is TRBV27 and J usage is TRBJ1-3; 7 nucleotides match TRBD1. In germline, CDR1 is MNHEY, CDR2 SMNVEV (reference sequence). Germline trimming cut 9 bases from V and 2 bases from J; bases unmatched to any gene: 4. The CDR3 spans 13 residues. In nucleotides, the CDR3 is TGTGCCAGTCGCGACAGGGCTGGAAACACCATATATTTT. It yields the protein CASRDRAGNTIYF.

The chain couples TRBV19 to TRBJ2-1; possible D gene TRBD2, 6 bases. V was shortened by 5 bases and J by 7 bases, with 12 bases between the two germline ends. CDR3 length: 13 residues. The germline V gene encodes CDR1 LNHDA and CDR2 SQIVND (reference sequence). This chain's CDR3 is CASSGGFFNEQFF. For the CDR3, the DNA is TGTGCCAGTAGTGGGGGGTTTTTTAATGAGCAGTTCTTC.

This rearrangement joins TRBV5-1 to TRBJ2-1, with D possibly TRBD2 on 5 matching bases. The CDR3 covers 11 residues. CDR1 is SGHRS, CDR2 YFSETQ, per germline. Trimming took off 7 bases at V and 9 bases at J, with 11 bases between the two ends. The CDR3 coding sequence is TGCGCCAGCCGGGATTTTAGTGAGCAGTTCTTC. It codes for CASRDFSEQFF.

The genes are TRBV19 and TRBJ2-7, with 10 bases fitting TRBD1. CDR3 length: 12 amino acids. The ends lost 8 bases at V and 3 bases at J; junction bases unmatched: 1. Germline CDR1 is LNHDA and CDR2 is SQIVND (reference sequence). CDR3 loop: CASRDRGYEQYF. The DNA for the CDR3 is TGTGCCAGTCGGGACAGGGGCTACGAGCAGTACTTC.

The J gene is TRBJ2-1, the V gene TRBV9, with 8 bases fitting TRBD2. The CDR3 consists of 15 residues. The J segment lost 1 base and the V segment lost 2 bases, leaving 2 bases of the junction unmatched. The V gene's germline CDR1 is SGDLS and CDR2 YYNGEE. For the CDR3, the DNA is TGTGCCAGCAGCGTGGTAGCGGGGTCCTACAATGAGCAGTTCTTC. Its protein product is CASSVVAGSYNEQFF.

This clone came up once. The chain carries TRBV6-1 and TRBJ1-1, with D possibly TRBD1 on 5 matching bases. Per the germline V gene, CDR1 is MNHNS and CDR2 is SASEGT. CDR3 size: 13 residues. V was shortened by 3 bases and J by 5 bases, with 10 bases between the two germline ends. The CDR3 DNA reads as TGTGCCAGCAGTGACGGGGGTCTGACTGAAGCTTTCTTT. Encoded protein: CASSDGGLTEAFF.

The chain is built from TRBV2 and TRBJ2-4; 8 nucleotides match TRBD2. CDR1 SNHLY and CDR2 FYNNEI come from the germline V gene. Germline trimming cut 5 bases from V and 0 bases from J; bases unmatched to any gene: 6. The CDR3 has 16 residues. The CDR3 reads CASSYTSGVAKNIQYF. CDR3 sequence (DNA): TGTGCCAGCAGTTACACTAGCGGAGTAGCCAAAAACATTCAGTACTTC.

The genes are TRBV5-4 and TRBJ2-7; 7 positions match TRBD2. In germline, CDR1 is SGHNT, CDR2 YYREEE (reference sequence). The length of the CDR3 is 12 residues. The V and J ends lost 3 bases and 4 bases, in that order; junction bases with no gene match: 1. CDR3 loop: CASSSGGYEQYF. The CDR3 DNA reads as TGTGCCAGCAGCTCCGGGGGGTACGAGCAGTACTTC.

The rearrangement joins TRBV5-1 to TRBJ2-7; the match to TRBD1 covers 8 bases. The CDR3 totals 14 residues. Germline CDR1 and CDR2: SGHRS and YFSETQ. V gave up 4 bases and J gave up 5 bases; unmatched junction bases: 8. CDR3 sequence (DNA): TGCGCCAGCAGCCCTCGACAGGGGTCTAACGAGCAGTACTTC. This encodes CASSPRQGSNEQYF. Complete variable domain (other parts from reference TRBV5-1 and TRBJ2-7): KAGVTQTPRYLIKTRGQQVTLSCSPISGHRSVSWYQQTPGQGLQFLFEYFSETQRNKGNFPGRFSGRQFSNSRSEMNVSTLELGDSALYLCASSPRQGSNEQYFGPGTRLTVT.

The chain employs TRBV6-1 and TRBJ1-2, with TRBD1 identical over 8 bases. Germline CDR1 MNHNS, CDR2 SASEGT. V shed 8 bases and J 5 bases; nucleotides not matched to a gene: 7. This CDR3 is built from 13 residues. CDR3 region: CASATGEEYGYTF. The CDR3 nucleotides read TGTGCCAGCGCGACAGGGGAGGAGTATGGCTACACCTTC.

The chain's CDR3 is CASRRLAGGFEQYF. The CDR3 DNA is TGTGCCAGCAGGCGACTAGCGGGAGGGTTCGAGCAGTACTTC. The rearrangement links TRBV6-5 to TRBJ2-7; TRBD2 matches at 14 bases. The CDR3 totals 14 residues. With 6 bases clipped from V and 6 bases from J, the junction kept 4 bases outside the gene matches. Germline values: CDR1 MNHEY, CDR2 SVGAGI.

This chain links TRBV11-2 with TRBJ2-5, with 9 bases lining up with TRBD2. The J segment lost 4 bases and the V segment lost 1 base, leaving 4 bases of the junction unmatched. Germline V gives CDR1 SGHAT, CDR2 FQNNGV. This CDR3 contains 15 residues. Written as DNA, the CDR3 is TGTGCCAGCAGCTTAGGGGCGGGAGGGACAGAGACCCAGTACTTC. Protein sequence: CASSLGAGGTETQYF.

The chain links TRBV7-2 to TRBJ2-1; TRBD2 matches 12 bases. V was clipped by 5 bases and J by 1 base; unmatched bases: 6. The CDR3 is 17 amino acids. Germline-derived CDR1 and CDR2 are SGHTA and FQGNSA. The chain's CDR3 is CASSGRTSGESYNEQFF. CDR3 DNA: TGTGCCAGCAGCGGAAGGACTAGCGGGGAATCCTACAATGAGCAGTTCTTC.

The chain has TRBV28 and TRBJ2-5; 13 nucleotides line up with TRBD2. In germline, CDR1 is MDHEN, CDR2 SYDVKM. V lost 5 bases, J lost 7 bases, and 7 bases stayed unmatched. CDR3 length: 15 amino acids. CDR3: CASSPGTSGTPTQYF. Written as DNA, the CDR3 is TGTGCCAGCAGTCCCGGGACTAGCGGGACTCCGACCCAGTACTTC. Supplemented by reference TRBV28 and TRBJ2-5, the full variable domain reads DVKVTQSSRYLVKRTGEKVFLECVQDMDHENMFWYRQDPGLGLRLIYFSYDVKMKEKGDIPEGYSVSREKKERFSLILESASTNQTSMYLCASSPGTSGTPTQYFGPGTRLLVL.

Only one count was recorded for this clone. The DNA of the CDR3 is TGTGCCAGCAGCCCCGGACAGGGGAGCAATCAGCCCCAGCATTTT. It specifies CASSPGQGSNQPQHF. V gene TRBV7-2 combines with J gene TRBJ1-5; 9 positions agree with TRBD1. With 5 bases clipped from V and 1 base from J, the junction kept 3 bases outside the gene matches. This CDR3 region has 15 residues. Germline V gene sequence: CDR1 SGHTA, CDR2 FQGNSA.

The rearrangement links TRBV27 to TRBJ2-1; D unclear. The CDR3 contains 13 residues. Germline V lookup: CDR1 MNHEY, CDR2 SMNVEV (reference sequence). V lost 6 bases and J 4 bases, leaving 10 bases between the germline ends. CDR3 sequence reads: CASRPRLYNEQFF. The CDR3 nucleotides read TGTGCCAGCAGACCCAGGCTATACAATGAGCAGTTCTTC.

About this clone: Other DNA sequences in this specimen translate into the identical CDR3. This chain uses TRBV2 with TRBJ2-1, with TRBD2 identical over 8 bases. Germline CDR1 SNHLY, CDR2 FYNNEI. The CDR3 consists of 15 residues. Trimming removed 4 bases from V and 10 bases from J; junction bases left unmatched: 12. CDR3 in DNA: TGTGCCAGCAGTGTAAGGCTGGCGGGAGGTGGGGAGCAGTTCTTC. This encodes CASSVRLAGGGEQFF.

This sequence joins TRBV30 and TRBJ2-5, with D perhaps matching TRBD2 (6 bases). Germline V gene lookup returns CDR1 GTSNPN and CDR2 SVGIG (reference sequence). V lost 0 bases and J 5 bases, leaving 13 bases between the germline ends. This CDR3 has 14 amino acids. CDR3 nucleotides: TGTGCCTGGAGTGTACGAGTAGGGAGGGAGACCCAGTACTTC. This translates into CAWSVRVGRETQYF.

The rearrangement joins TRBV4-1 to TRBJ2-1; 9 bases match TRBD2. The CDR3 is made up of 17 amino acids. J gave up 4 bases and V 1 base, and 8 bases lay outside the gene matches. Germline V CDR1 and CDR2: MGHRA, YSYEKL. The CDR3 DNA is TGCGCCAGCAGCCAAGGTCGCGGGAGGGCCTTGTACAATGAGCAGTTCTTC. It yields the protein CASSQGRGRALYNEQFF.

The rearrangement uses TRBV18 and TRBJ2-7; D perhaps matches TRBD1 (6 bases). Germline lookup yields CDR1 KGHSH and CDR2 LQKENI. This CDR3 comprises 15 residues. V was cut by 5 bases and J by 0 bases, with 14 bases left in between. CDR3 nucleotides: TGTGCCAGCTCATCCAAGACAGGAAGCTCCTACGAGCAGTACTTC. The encoded protein is CASSSKTGSSYEQYF.

The V call is TRBV27, the J call TRBJ2-7, with 7 nucleotides matching TRBD2. The V gene's germline CDR1 is MNHEY and CDR2 SMNVEV (reference sequence). This CDR3 is 17 amino acids long. The ends lost 5 bases at V and 0 bases at J; junction bases unmatched: 13. CDR3 coding DNA: TGTGCCAGCAGTCCCGGTCCTCCGGGACTAACCTCCTACGAGCAGTACTTC. Amino acids: CASSPGPPGLTSYEQYF.